This passage covers 24 T cell receptor beta chains from one sample sequenced in a study of chemoradiotherapy in HPV16-positive cancers. Sequencing used immunoSEQ multiplex PCR; TCRdb keeps in-frame clones, though not all of them. The sample includes tens of thousands of clones, about nine tenths of them seen just once. The specimen was blood, collected from a patient who underwent chemoradiotherapy. These receptors were taken from a human donor with HPV-associated anogenital cancer.

V and J are TRBV19 and TRBJ2-2; D is unclear. The V and J ends lost 2 bases and 5 bases respectively, with 0 bases between them. CDR1 and CDR2 (germline): LNHDA, SQIVND (reference sequence). The CDR3 spans 11 residues. CDR3 sequence (DNA): TGTGCCAGTAGTATAACCGGGGAGCTGTTTTTT. It yields the protein CASSITGELFF.

Note on this clone: Other DNA sequences in this specimen translate into the identical CDR3. V gene TRBV27 combines with J gene TRBJ1-4; 8 bases are a match to TRBD1. CDR1 and CDR2 from the germline V gene are MNHEY and SMNVEV (reference sequence). The V segment lost 7 bases and the J segment 7 bases; nucleotides outside the gene matches: 5. This CDR3 contains 13 residues. The CDR3 DNA is TGTGCCAGCACCCCCGGGACAGGTGAAAAACTGTTTTTT. As protein: CASTPGTGEKLFF.

The rearrangement uses TRBV7-2 and TRBJ2-2, with 7 bases aligning to TRBD2. J gave up 4 bases and V 4 bases, and 6 bases lay outside the gene matches. CDR1 is SGHTA and CDR2 is FQGNSA in the germline V gene. There are 15 residues in the CDR3. The CDR3 sequence is CASSYTSAATGELFF. CDR3 DNA sequence: TGTGCCAGCAGCTATACTAGCGCGGCCACCGGGGAGCTGTTTTTT.

The rearrangement links TRBV6-5 to TRBJ2-2; D gene uncertain. From germline, CDR1 is MNHEY and CDR2 SVGAGI. Trimming removed 6 bases at V and 6 bases at J, with 8 bases between. This CDR3 spans 12 amino acids. CDR3 in amino acids: CASRTDAGELFF. DNA for the CDR3: TGTGCCAGCAGAACAGACGCCGGGGAGCTGTTTTTT.

Remarks on this clone: Relative to the germline gene, one junction end is altered; a read error may explain this. The CDR3 region is CASSPGLAGGPWERYF. The DNA of the CDR3 is TGCGCCAGCAGCCCGGGACTAGCGGGAGGTCCTTGGGAGCGGTACTTC. The rearrangement links TRBV4-1 to TRBJ2-7; 15 bases align to TRBD2. The CDR3 contains 16 residues. Looked up from germline, CDR1 is MGHRA and CDR2 is YSYEKL.

The chain links TRBV28 to TRBJ2-1; 7 bases map to TRBD2. The CDR3 extends over 15 amino acids. From germline, CDR1 is MDHEN and CDR2 SYDVKM. V dropped 3 bases and J dropped 4; count of bases not matched to a gene: 6. The CDR3 DNA is TGTGCCAGCAGTTTGCGGCTAGCGGCGTACAATGAGCAGTTCTTC. Residues: CASSLRLAAYNEQFF.

This clone came up a few times. V and J are TRBV10-2 and TRBJ1-5; 9 nucleotides match TRBD1. Germline V gene data show CDR1 as WSHSY and CDR2 as SAAADI. V lost 8 bases and J lost 2; bases outside the gene matches: 10. The CDR3 has 16 residues. The CDR3 bases are TGCGCCAGCTCCAGGACAGGGGCGGGGGGCAATCAGCCCCAGCATTTT. Translating gives CASSRTGAGGNQPQHF.

The CDR3 sequence is CASSQGRNTIYF. CDR3 nucleotide sequence: TGTGCCAGCAGCCAAGGGAGAAACACCATATATTTT. The genes are TRBV7-8 and TRBJ1-3; D uncertain. CDR1 is SGHVS, CDR2 FQNEAQ, per germline. The CDR3 loop spans 12 amino acids. The germline V and J ends were trimmed by 5 bases and 5 bases, with 7 bases remaining between them. The full variable domain, rest sourced from reference TRBV7-8 and TRBJ1-3, is GAGVSQSPRYKVAKRGQDVALRCDPISGHVSLFWYQQALGQGPEFLTYFQNEAQLDKSGLPSDRFFAERPEGSVSTLKIQRTQQEDSAVYLCASSQGRNTIYFGEGSWLTVV.

This sequence joins TRBV2 and TRBJ1-6; a possible D gene is TRBD1 (5 bases). Trimming removed 0 bases at V and 8 bases at J, with 29 bases between. This CDR3 has 21 residues. Germline V gene sequence: CDR1 SNHLY, CDR2 FYNNEI. The CDR3, as DNA: TGTGCCAGCAGTGAAGCGCTTCTGGGGCCAGGGCGGGGAATAAGGGATTCACCCCTCCACTTT. Its protein product is CASSEALLGPGRGIRDSPLHF.

This chain links TRBV5-6 with TRBJ2-7; no clear D gene. The CDR3 is 14 amino acids. Trimming stripped 3 bases from V and 1 base from J, with 11 bases between. The V gene's germline CDR1 is SGHDT and CDR2 YYEEEE. CDR3 amino acids: CASSSYPVSYEQYF. The CDR3, as DNA: TGTGCCAGCAGCTCCTACCCCGTTTCCTACGAGCAGTACTTC.

The chain combines TRBV19 with TRBJ1-1; tentative D call: TRBD1 (5 bases). The CDR3 consists of 14 residues. CDR1 is LNHDA and CDR2 is SQIVND in the germline V gene (reference sequence). Trimming shortened V by 5 bases and J by 1 base, and 11 bases separated the two germline ends. CDR3 sequence (DNA): TGTGCCAGTAGTTTAAGGGGCGGGAACACTGAAGCTTTCTTT. It encodes CASSLRGGNTEAFF.

The chain combines TRBV6-5 with TRBJ2-2, with D perhaps matching TRBD2 (6 bases). CDR1 MNHEY and CDR2 SVGAGI come from the germline V gene. The CDR3 spans 16 residues. Deletions cut 1 base from V and 5 bases from J, with 14 bases between. Here the CDR3 reads CASSYWDSAGTGELFF. CDR3 in DNA: TGTGCCAGCAGTTACTGGGACTCAGCAGGAACCGGGGAGCTGTTTTTT.

CDR3 sequence reads: CASSLAAGGNSPLHF. In DNA form, the CDR3 reads TGTGCCAGCAGTTTAGCCGCAGGGGGCAATTCACCCCTCCACTTT. V usage is TRBV28 and J usage is TRBJ1-6; 8 bases map to TRBD1. V lost 2 bases, J lost 7 bases, and 4 bases stayed unmatched. This CDR3 is 15 amino acids long. Germline CDR1 and CDR2: MDHEN and SYDVKM.

J is TRBJ1-1 and V is TRBV4-1; the D gene is possibly TRBD1 (6 bases). The CDR3 totals 16 residues. The V end was cut by 2 bases, the J end by 2 bases, with 15 bases between. Germline V gene data show CDR1 as MGHRA and CDR2 as YSYEKL. The CDR3: CASSQRWGDINTEAFF. CDR3 DNA sequence: TGCGCCAGCAGCCAAAGGTGGGGGGACATTAACACTGAAGCTTTCTTT.

The chain joins TRBV28 to TRBJ1-2, with D hard to call. This CDR3 has 14 residues. The ends were cut back, 5 bases at V and 7 bases at J, with 17 bases in the middle. Germline CDR1 reads MDHEN; CDR2 reads SYDVKM. CDR3 loop: CASSAGPLAGGYTF. CDR3 sequence (DNA): TGTGCCAGCAGTGCCGGACCCTTAGCTGGTGGCTACACCTTC.

This chain uses TRBV10-3 with TRBJ2-1; TRBD1 aligns across 10 bases. This CDR3 comprises 14 residues. V gave up 4 bases and J gave up 4 bases; unmatched junction bases: 1. Germline CDR1 is ENHRY and CDR2 is SYGVKD. This CDR3 reads CAISAGQGYNEQFF. The CDR3 DNA follows: TGTGCCATCAGTGCGGGACAGGGGTACAATGAGCAGTTCTTC.

Only a few counts were recorded for this clone. This chain joins TRBV7-8 and TRBJ1-3, with a weak D call TRBD1 (5 bases). The germline V gene has CDR1 SGHVS and CDR2 FQNEAQ. The V end lost 2 bases, the J end lost 4 bases, and 9 bases lay between the germline ends. CDR3 length: 14 residues. The CDR3 coding sequence is TGTGCCAGCAGCTTATCCAGGGAGGGAAACACCATATATTTT. It yields the protein CASSLSREGNTIYF.

The V and J genes are TRBV19 and TRBJ2-5; 8 nucleotides align to TRBD2. V gave up 5 bases and J gave up 1 base; unmatched junction bases: 6. From germline, CDR1 is LNHDA and CDR2 SQIVND (reference sequence). This CDR3 region has 15 residues. CDR3 DNA sequence: TGTGCCAGTAGTTCCCGTGCGGGGGGCCAAGAGACCCAGTACTTC. It is translated as CASSSRAGGQETQYF.

The rearrangement joins TRBV9 to TRBJ2-3; possibly TRBD2 for D (5 bases). Germline lookup yields CDR1 SGDLS and CDR2 YYNGEE. V lost 0 bases, J lost 4 bases, and 9 bases lay in between. CDR3 length equals 14 residues. The CDR3 DNA reads TGTGCCAGCAGCGTAGAAGGGAGCCCAGATACGCAGTATTTT. Residues: CASSVEGSPDTQYF. The variable domain in full, with the rest retrieved from reference TRBV9 and TRBJ2-3, is DSGVTQTPKHLITATGQRVTLRCSPRSGDLSVYWYQQSLDQGLQFLIQYYNGEERAKGNILERFSAQQFPDLHSELNLSSLELGDSALYFCASSVEGSPDTQYFGPGTRLTVL.

The gene calls are TRBV5-1 and TRBJ1-6; no clear D. Per the germline V gene, CDR1 is SGHRS and CDR2 is YFSETQ. The CDR3 is 14 amino acids. The germline V and J ends were trimmed by 6 bases and 10 bases, with 17 bases remaining between them. The CDR3 reads CASTDSRGDSPLHF. The CDR3 DNA is TGCGCCAGCACCGATTCTCGGGGAGACTCACCCCTCCACTTT.

The CDR3 DNA follows: TGTGCCAGCAGCTTGGTGGGCGCCCTCCACGAGCAGTACTTC. Its translation is CASSLVGALHEQYF. The chain carries TRBV5-6 and TRBJ2-7; no clear D. Per germline, CDR1 SGHDT and CDR2 YYEEEE. The CDR3 runs to 14 residues. Trimming stripped 0 bases from V and 5 bases from J, with 12 bases between.

In DNA, the CDR3 is TGTGCCAGCAGTTTCAGCCTTGCAACTAATGAAAAACTGTTTTTT. Translated: CASSFSLATNEKLFF. The chain recombines TRBV7-9 with TRBJ1-4; D is uncertain. Germline loops: CDR1 SEHNR, CDR2 FQNEAQ (reference sequence). Trimming took 6 bases from V and 0 from J, leaving 11 bases between them. The CDR3 covers 15 residues.

This clone has a handful of counts. The chain joins TRBV19 to TRBJ1-2; tentative D call: TRBD1 (6 bases). V lost 5 bases and J lost 5, with 18 bases in between. The CDR3 has 15 amino acids. CDR1 and CDR2 from the germline V gene are LNHDA and SQIVND (reference sequence). CDR3: CASSGKGQPDYGYTF. The CDR3 coding sequence is TGTGCCAGTAGTGGTAAAGGACAGCCCGATTATGGCTACACCTTC.

The gene calls are TRBV19 and TRBJ2-7; 8 nucleotides align to TRBD2. V was pared by 0 bases and J by 2 bases, with 9 bases of the junction left unmatched. The CDR3 spans 17 residues. Per the germline V gene, CDR1 is LNHDA and CDR2 is SQIVND (reference sequence). In DNA, the CDR3 is TGTGCCAGTAGTATAGATGGGTCAGCGGGAGCCCCCTACGAGCAGTACTTC. Its translation: CASSIDGSAGAPYEQYF.